Below are 26 T cell receptor beta chains sequenced from a single sample in a study of beta chain features in type 1 diabetes. Every bit of the isolated RNA underwent reverse transcription, so sequencing read expressed TCRB transcripts. Sequenced by immunoSEQ multiplex PCR; TCRdb stores in-frame clones only, minus some. Among hundreds of thousands of clones listed, roughly 13% were seen once. These receptors have no identified antigens. Study findings and constraints: TCRB CDR3 length was moderately but significantly reduced in all four CD4+ subsets of Type 1 diabetes patients.

Sequenced sample: naive CD4+ T cells from blood. These receptors originate from a woman between 18 and 29 years old with type 1 diabetes.

The chain uses TRBV7-6 and TRBJ2-5, with D maybe TRBD2 (5 bases). This CDR3 is 12 amino acids long. CDR1 and CDR2 from the germline V gene are SGHVS and FNYEAQ. Deletions cut 6 bases from V and 4 bases from J, with 9 bases between. CDR3 coding DNA: TGTGCCAGCAGGCGGGTGGGAGAGACCCAGTACTTC. Translation: CASRRVGETQYF.

V usage is TRBV6-6 and J usage is TRBJ2-7, with a weak D call TRBD2 (6 bases). This CDR3 is built from 15 residues. CDR1 is MNHNY, CDR2 SVGAGI, per germline (reference sequence). Trimming cost V 6 bases and J 4 bases, with 19 bases left between them. CDR3 loop: CASSLPGLGPYEQYF. The CDR3 DNA reads as TGTGCCAGCAGCCTCCCGGGACTGGGCCCGTACGAGCAGTACTTC.

This chain joins TRBV7-9 and TRBJ1-2; 8 bases fit TRBD1. The CDR3 has 13 residues. V lost 6 bases and J lost 4; bases outside the gene matches: 4. The germline V gene encodes CDR1 SEHNR and CDR2 FQNEAQ (reference sequence). This CDR3 reads CASSRDRLYGYTF. The CDR3 DNA is TGTGCCAGCAGTCGGGACAGGCTCTATGGCTACACCTTC.

This clone has more than one count but fewer than ten. This sequence joins TRBV28 and TRBJ2-1; 7 nucleotides align to TRBD2. The J segment lost 5 bases and the V segment lost 3 bases, leaving 7 bases of the junction unmatched. Germline V lookup: CDR1 MDHEN, CDR2 SYDVKM. There are 15 residues in the CDR3. The CDR3 region has the DNA TGTGCCAGCAGTTTCTGGTCTAGCGGAAACAATGAGCAGTTCTTC. Its translation: CASSFWSSGNNEQFF.

V is TRBV28 and J is TRBJ1-4; no firm D call. CDR1 and CDR2 from the germline V gene are MDHEN and SYDVKM. The CDR3 totals 14 residues. The V and J ends lost 4 bases and 6 bases respectively, with 12 bases between them. The DNA for the CDR3 is TGTGCCAGCAGTTCCGAGTTGCGGGATGAAAAACTGTTTTTT. Protein sequence: CASSSELRDEKLFF.

This sequence joins TRBV6-5 and TRBJ1-2; 7 bases map to TRBD1. V shed 8 bases, J shed 8 bases, and the junction held 5 bases outside the gene matches. Germline CDR1 MNHEY, CDR2 SVGAGI. This CDR3 is 11 amino acids long. As DNA, the CDR3 is TGTGCCAGCTACAGGGGAACGGGCTACACCTTC. Translated: CASYRGTGYTF.

This clone was counted between two and nine times. This chain uses TRBV4-2 with TRBJ2-1; TRBD1 might be the D (6 bases). The CDR3 is made up of 14 amino acids. Per germline, CDR1 LGHNA and CDR2 YNFKEQ. Trimming shortened V by 1 base and J by 5 bases, and 9 bases separated the two germline ends. The CDR3 nucleotides are TGTGCCAGCAGCCAAGCTTACAGGGACAATGAGCAGTTCTTC. Protein product: CASSQAYRDNEQFF.

This clone appeared a few times. V and J are TRBV7-9 and TRBJ2-7; 11 bases fit TRBD1. The CDR3 contains 15 residues. Germline loops: CDR1 SEHNR, CDR2 FQNEAQ (reference sequence). The ends lost 4 bases at V and 5 bases at J; junction bases unmatched: 7. In DNA, the CDR3 is TGTGCCAGCAGCTCCCCGGGACAGGGGGTCCACGAGCAGTACTTC. It is translated as CASSSPGQGVHEQYF.

The chain has TRBV30 and TRBJ1-3, with TRBD1 as a possible D gene (5 bases). Per germline, CDR1 GTSNPN and CDR2 SVGIG (reference sequence). V lost 7 bases and J lost 2, with 12 bases in between. There are 13 residues in the CDR3. The CDR3 nucleotides are TGTGCCTCGAGCCAGGGAACTGGAAACACCATATATTTT. It encodes CASSQGTGNTIYF.

The V and J genes are TRBV5-6 and TRBJ2-1; TRBD2 matches at 7 bases. CDR3 length: 14 amino acids. Germline-derived CDR1 and CDR2 are SGHDT and YYEEEE. The ends lost 1 base at V and 6 bases at J; junction bases unmatched: 4. CDR3 sequence: CASSLRGRGNEQFF. CDR3 bases: TGTGCCAGCAGCTTGCGGGGGAGGGGCAATGAGCAGTTCTTC.

V usage is TRBV7-9 and J usage is TRBJ2-5, with D maybe TRBD2 (6 bases). V was shortened by 1 base and J by 13 bases, with 19 bases between the two germline ends. This CDR3 has 14 residues. The germline CDR1 and CDR2 sequences are SEHNR and FQNEAQ (reference sequence). The CDR3 protein is CASSLDNIGGAMYF. CDR3 DNA: TGTGCCAGCAGCTTAGATAATATCGGAGGGGCTATGTACTTC.

This clone was counted a few times. Here the CDR3 reads CAWANSGANVLTF. The CDR3 DNA follows: TGTGCCTGGGCGAACTCTGGGGCCAACGTCCTGACTTTC. The chain has TRBV30 and TRBJ2-6; D is undetermined. Per germline, CDR1 GTSNPN and CDR2 SVGIG (reference sequence). Trimming cost V 5 bases and J 0 bases, with 5 bases left between them. The CDR3 runs 13 residues.

This clone was seen a handful of times. The sample contains more than one DNA sequence encoding this CDR3. The chain carries TRBV29-1 and TRBJ1-1; D is ambiguous. Germline V gene data show CDR1 as SQVTM and CDR2 as ANQGSEA. Trimming removed 4 bases from V and 0 bases from J, with 9 bases in between. The CDR3 runs 13 residues. The CDR3 loop is CSVAGRLNTEAFF. The CDR3 DNA follows: TGCAGCGTTGCAGGTCGGCTGAACACTGAAGCTTTCTTT.

This clone was seen more than once but under ten times. This chain uses TRBV7-9 with TRBJ2-3; 9 bases are shared with TRBD2. Germline V gene sequence: CDR1 SEHNR, CDR2 FQNEAQ (reference sequence). The V and J ends lost 5 bases and 1 base, in that order; junction bases with no gene match: 7. The CDR3 extends over 16 amino acids. CDR3 in amino acids: CASSPYRTSGTDTQYF. DNA of the CDR3: TGTGCCAGCAGCCCTTATAGGACTAGCGGCACAGATACGCAGTATTTT. The complete variable domain, with remaining parts taken from reference TRBV7-9 and TRBJ2-3, reads DTGVSQNPRHKITKRGQNVTFRCDPISEHNRLYWYRQTLGQGPEFLTYFQNEAQLEKSRLLSDRFSAERPKGSFSTLEIQRTEQGDSAMYLCASSPYRTSGTDTQYFGPGTRLTVL.

There are a few counts of this clone. The chain employs TRBV30 and TRBJ1-5; 7 bases line up with TRBD1. The CDR3 extends over 15 amino acids. Trimming cost V 3 bases and J 1 base; bases outside gene matches: 6. From germline, CDR1 is GTSNPN and CDR2 SVGIG (reference sequence). The CDR3 DNA follows: TGTGCCTGGAGCACCGGGACAGTCAGCAATCAGCCCCAGCATTTT. Its protein is CAWSTGTVSNQPQHF.

The rearrangement joins TRBV5-1 to TRBJ2-2; no definite D call. The CDR3 consists of 16 residues. The V end lost 1 base, the J end lost 1 base, and 11 bases lay between the germline ends. Per germline, CDR1 SGHRS and CDR2 YFSETQ. CDR3 coding DNA: TGCGCCAGCAGCTTGCTAACTCCCCTGAACACCGGGGAGCTGTTTTTT. Translating gives CASSLLTPLNTGELFF.

V is TRBV6-6 and J is TRBJ2-1; 10 nucleotides match TRBD2. V lost 5 bases, J lost 11 bases, and 12 bases stayed unmatched. CDR1 MNHNY and CDR2 SVGAGI come from the germline V gene (reference sequence). The CDR3 runs 15 residues. CDR3 in DNA: TGTGCCAGCAGTCCCGACGGGACTAGCGAGCAAAAGCAGTTCTTC. Translation gives CASSPDGTSEQKQFF.

The CDR3: CASSQTLDRQGETQYF. DNA of the CDR3: TGTGCCAGCAGCCAAACCCTCGATCGACAGGGAGAGACCCAGTACTTC. This rearrangement joins TRBV14 to TRBJ2-5; the match to TRBD1 covers 7 bases. Trimming removed 2 bases from V and 4 bases from J; junction bases left unmatched: 10. CDR3 length: 16 amino acids. CDR1 and CDR2 (germline): SGHDN, FVKESK.

This clone has only a few counts. This chain links TRBV19 with TRBJ2-2, with a possible D match to TRBD2 (7 bases). The germline V gene has CDR1 LNHDA and CDR2 SQIVND (reference sequence). The CDR3 covers 16 residues. V was trimmed by 5 bases and J by 2 bases, leaving 15 bases between them. The CDR3 sequence is CASSPRGATNTGELFF. The CDR3 bases are TGTGCCAGTAGTCCACGGGGGGCCACCAACACCGGGGAGCTGTTTTTT. Based on the CDR3 plus reference TRBV19 and TRBJ2-2, the full variable domain is DGGITQSPKYLFRKEGQNVTLSCEQNLNHDAMYWYRQDPGQGLRLIYYSQIVNDFQKGDIAEGYSVSREKKESFPLTVTSAQKNPTAFYLCASSPRGATNTGELFFGEGSRLTVL.

This clone was picked up a small number of times. J is TRBJ1-2 and V is TRBV11-1; D possibly corresponds to TRBD1 (6 bases). The ends were cut back, 5 bases at V and 2 bases at J, with 9 bases in the middle. CDR3 length equals 13 residues. From germline, CDR1 is SGHAT and CDR2 FQDESV (reference sequence). Here the CDR3 reads CASSQDRNYGYTF. The DNA for the CDR3 is TGTGCCAGCAGCCAGGACAGAAACTATGGCTACACCTTC.

The chain has TRBV5-1 and TRBJ2-2, with TRBD2 matching 9 bases. In germline, CDR1 is SGHRS, CDR2 YFSETQ. The J segment lost 2 bases and the V segment lost 5 bases, leaving 4 bases of the junction unmatched. The length of the CDR3 is 15 residues. This chain's CDR3 is CASRLGTSNTGELFF. In DNA form, the CDR3 reads TGCGCCAGCAGACTCGGGACTAGCAACACCGGGGAGCTGTTTTTT.

The chain links TRBV15 to TRBJ2-3, with a tentative D call TRBD1 (5 bases). The germline gives CDR1 LNHNV, CDR2 YYDKDF (reference sequence). This CDR3 spans 14 amino acids. Trimming cost V 3 bases and J 4 bases, with 11 bases left between them. CDR3 nucleotides: TGTGCCACCAGCAGGGACAAGCCCCCAGATACGCAGTATTTT. Protein product: CATSRDKPPDTQYF.

A few counts support this clone. The chain is built from TRBV27 and TRBJ1-2; D unclear. CDR1 is MNHEY and CDR2 is SMNVEV in the germline V gene (reference sequence). The length of the CDR3 is 13 residues. The V gene lost 2 bases and the J gene lost 5 bases, with 9 bases spanning the gap. CDR3 residues: CASSLLLGYGYTF. Written as DNA, the CDR3 is TGTGCCAGCAGTTTACTCCTCGGGTATGGCTACACCTTC.

This rearrangement joins TRBV4-2 to TRBJ2-4; 7 bases align to TRBD1. The CDR3 totals 16 residues. Germline CDR1 LGHNA, CDR2 YNFKEQ. Germline trimming cut 0 bases from V and 3 bases from J; bases unmatched to any gene: 5. The CDR3 DNA reads as TGTGCCAGCAGCCAAGACGGGGACAGCCTCAAAAACATTCAGTACTTC. It is translated as CASSQDGDSLKNIQYF.

V usage is TRBV5-6 and J usage is TRBJ1-4; 8 bases fit TRBD1. CDR1 and CDR2 from the germline V gene are SGHDT and YYEEEE. This CDR3 region has 15 residues. The V segment lost 1 base and the J segment 8 bases; nucleotides outside the gene matches: 7. In DNA, the CDR3 is TGTGCCAGCAGCTTGTGGCAGGGGACAGGCGAAAAACTGTTTTTT. It translates to CASSLWQGTGEKLFF.

In this sample, this clone turned up a few times. The chain couples TRBV18 to TRBJ2-7; tentatively, D is TRBD2 (6 bases). This CDR3 comprises 13 residues. Per germline, CDR1 KGHSH and CDR2 LQKENI. The V end lost 3 bases, the J end lost 6 bases, and 12 bases lay between the germline ends. This CDR3 is CASSPQGAGEQYF. CDR3 DNA sequence: TGTGCCAGCTCACCGCAGGGAGCGGGCGAGCAGTACTTC.